The source of this T cell receptor (beta chain) is a study of T cell responses to AZD1222 COVID-19 vaccine. General study points: Unmutated variant regions are reportedly targeted by nearly half of spike-specific TCRs.

The protocol was immunoSEQ multiplex PCR, while the TCRdb copy is restricted to in-frame clones and leaves out a portion. The data hold 63,000 or so clones, with 85% observed a single time. Remarks on this clone: Its specificity is unknown.

CDR1 SQVTM and CDR2 ANQGSEA come from the germline V gene. V was cut by 6 bases and J by 2 bases, with 16 bases left in between. The CDR3 loop spans 14 amino acids. J is TRBJ1-2 and V is TRBV29-1; perhaps TRBD1 as D (6 bases). This clonotype was obtained from an adult in good health. Material: peripheral blood, obtained on day 0 of AZD1222 vaccination. CDR3 residues: CSVGTPTGNYGYTF. As DNA, the CDR3 is TGCAGCGTCGGTACTCCAACAGGGAACTATGGCTACACCTTC.